This T cell receptor beta chain comes out of a study of regulatory T cells in long-lasting Graves disease. The length of the CDR3 is 16 residues. The germline V gene has CDR1 SEHNR and CDR2 FQNEAQ (reference sequence). J was trimmed by 3 bases and V by 5 bases; bases with no gene match: 13. With iRepertoire HTBI primers and Arm-PCR of CDR3 regions, TCR beta libraries were built. TCRdb called the multiplex PCR reads again in MiXCR, with one record for every CDR3 protein. This table has some 370,000 distinct CDR3 sequences, roughly 25% appearing once. Noted time point: persistent/refractory GD, antithyroid drugs over 5 years with positive TRAb. The TCR library was made from RNA extracted from PBMCs.

The starting material was peripheral blood mononuclear cells (PBMCs), obtained when the disease was refractory, from a patient treated with antithyroid drugs. This receptor was obtained from a woman between 35 and 50 years old with Graves disease. The chain combines TRBV7-9 with TRBJ2-7; 7 bases align to TRBD2. The CDR3 region is CASSGGGGLPFYEQYF. The CDR3 DNA sequence: TGTGCCAGCAGCGGGGGGGGTGGACTACCTTTCTACGAGCAGTACTTC.